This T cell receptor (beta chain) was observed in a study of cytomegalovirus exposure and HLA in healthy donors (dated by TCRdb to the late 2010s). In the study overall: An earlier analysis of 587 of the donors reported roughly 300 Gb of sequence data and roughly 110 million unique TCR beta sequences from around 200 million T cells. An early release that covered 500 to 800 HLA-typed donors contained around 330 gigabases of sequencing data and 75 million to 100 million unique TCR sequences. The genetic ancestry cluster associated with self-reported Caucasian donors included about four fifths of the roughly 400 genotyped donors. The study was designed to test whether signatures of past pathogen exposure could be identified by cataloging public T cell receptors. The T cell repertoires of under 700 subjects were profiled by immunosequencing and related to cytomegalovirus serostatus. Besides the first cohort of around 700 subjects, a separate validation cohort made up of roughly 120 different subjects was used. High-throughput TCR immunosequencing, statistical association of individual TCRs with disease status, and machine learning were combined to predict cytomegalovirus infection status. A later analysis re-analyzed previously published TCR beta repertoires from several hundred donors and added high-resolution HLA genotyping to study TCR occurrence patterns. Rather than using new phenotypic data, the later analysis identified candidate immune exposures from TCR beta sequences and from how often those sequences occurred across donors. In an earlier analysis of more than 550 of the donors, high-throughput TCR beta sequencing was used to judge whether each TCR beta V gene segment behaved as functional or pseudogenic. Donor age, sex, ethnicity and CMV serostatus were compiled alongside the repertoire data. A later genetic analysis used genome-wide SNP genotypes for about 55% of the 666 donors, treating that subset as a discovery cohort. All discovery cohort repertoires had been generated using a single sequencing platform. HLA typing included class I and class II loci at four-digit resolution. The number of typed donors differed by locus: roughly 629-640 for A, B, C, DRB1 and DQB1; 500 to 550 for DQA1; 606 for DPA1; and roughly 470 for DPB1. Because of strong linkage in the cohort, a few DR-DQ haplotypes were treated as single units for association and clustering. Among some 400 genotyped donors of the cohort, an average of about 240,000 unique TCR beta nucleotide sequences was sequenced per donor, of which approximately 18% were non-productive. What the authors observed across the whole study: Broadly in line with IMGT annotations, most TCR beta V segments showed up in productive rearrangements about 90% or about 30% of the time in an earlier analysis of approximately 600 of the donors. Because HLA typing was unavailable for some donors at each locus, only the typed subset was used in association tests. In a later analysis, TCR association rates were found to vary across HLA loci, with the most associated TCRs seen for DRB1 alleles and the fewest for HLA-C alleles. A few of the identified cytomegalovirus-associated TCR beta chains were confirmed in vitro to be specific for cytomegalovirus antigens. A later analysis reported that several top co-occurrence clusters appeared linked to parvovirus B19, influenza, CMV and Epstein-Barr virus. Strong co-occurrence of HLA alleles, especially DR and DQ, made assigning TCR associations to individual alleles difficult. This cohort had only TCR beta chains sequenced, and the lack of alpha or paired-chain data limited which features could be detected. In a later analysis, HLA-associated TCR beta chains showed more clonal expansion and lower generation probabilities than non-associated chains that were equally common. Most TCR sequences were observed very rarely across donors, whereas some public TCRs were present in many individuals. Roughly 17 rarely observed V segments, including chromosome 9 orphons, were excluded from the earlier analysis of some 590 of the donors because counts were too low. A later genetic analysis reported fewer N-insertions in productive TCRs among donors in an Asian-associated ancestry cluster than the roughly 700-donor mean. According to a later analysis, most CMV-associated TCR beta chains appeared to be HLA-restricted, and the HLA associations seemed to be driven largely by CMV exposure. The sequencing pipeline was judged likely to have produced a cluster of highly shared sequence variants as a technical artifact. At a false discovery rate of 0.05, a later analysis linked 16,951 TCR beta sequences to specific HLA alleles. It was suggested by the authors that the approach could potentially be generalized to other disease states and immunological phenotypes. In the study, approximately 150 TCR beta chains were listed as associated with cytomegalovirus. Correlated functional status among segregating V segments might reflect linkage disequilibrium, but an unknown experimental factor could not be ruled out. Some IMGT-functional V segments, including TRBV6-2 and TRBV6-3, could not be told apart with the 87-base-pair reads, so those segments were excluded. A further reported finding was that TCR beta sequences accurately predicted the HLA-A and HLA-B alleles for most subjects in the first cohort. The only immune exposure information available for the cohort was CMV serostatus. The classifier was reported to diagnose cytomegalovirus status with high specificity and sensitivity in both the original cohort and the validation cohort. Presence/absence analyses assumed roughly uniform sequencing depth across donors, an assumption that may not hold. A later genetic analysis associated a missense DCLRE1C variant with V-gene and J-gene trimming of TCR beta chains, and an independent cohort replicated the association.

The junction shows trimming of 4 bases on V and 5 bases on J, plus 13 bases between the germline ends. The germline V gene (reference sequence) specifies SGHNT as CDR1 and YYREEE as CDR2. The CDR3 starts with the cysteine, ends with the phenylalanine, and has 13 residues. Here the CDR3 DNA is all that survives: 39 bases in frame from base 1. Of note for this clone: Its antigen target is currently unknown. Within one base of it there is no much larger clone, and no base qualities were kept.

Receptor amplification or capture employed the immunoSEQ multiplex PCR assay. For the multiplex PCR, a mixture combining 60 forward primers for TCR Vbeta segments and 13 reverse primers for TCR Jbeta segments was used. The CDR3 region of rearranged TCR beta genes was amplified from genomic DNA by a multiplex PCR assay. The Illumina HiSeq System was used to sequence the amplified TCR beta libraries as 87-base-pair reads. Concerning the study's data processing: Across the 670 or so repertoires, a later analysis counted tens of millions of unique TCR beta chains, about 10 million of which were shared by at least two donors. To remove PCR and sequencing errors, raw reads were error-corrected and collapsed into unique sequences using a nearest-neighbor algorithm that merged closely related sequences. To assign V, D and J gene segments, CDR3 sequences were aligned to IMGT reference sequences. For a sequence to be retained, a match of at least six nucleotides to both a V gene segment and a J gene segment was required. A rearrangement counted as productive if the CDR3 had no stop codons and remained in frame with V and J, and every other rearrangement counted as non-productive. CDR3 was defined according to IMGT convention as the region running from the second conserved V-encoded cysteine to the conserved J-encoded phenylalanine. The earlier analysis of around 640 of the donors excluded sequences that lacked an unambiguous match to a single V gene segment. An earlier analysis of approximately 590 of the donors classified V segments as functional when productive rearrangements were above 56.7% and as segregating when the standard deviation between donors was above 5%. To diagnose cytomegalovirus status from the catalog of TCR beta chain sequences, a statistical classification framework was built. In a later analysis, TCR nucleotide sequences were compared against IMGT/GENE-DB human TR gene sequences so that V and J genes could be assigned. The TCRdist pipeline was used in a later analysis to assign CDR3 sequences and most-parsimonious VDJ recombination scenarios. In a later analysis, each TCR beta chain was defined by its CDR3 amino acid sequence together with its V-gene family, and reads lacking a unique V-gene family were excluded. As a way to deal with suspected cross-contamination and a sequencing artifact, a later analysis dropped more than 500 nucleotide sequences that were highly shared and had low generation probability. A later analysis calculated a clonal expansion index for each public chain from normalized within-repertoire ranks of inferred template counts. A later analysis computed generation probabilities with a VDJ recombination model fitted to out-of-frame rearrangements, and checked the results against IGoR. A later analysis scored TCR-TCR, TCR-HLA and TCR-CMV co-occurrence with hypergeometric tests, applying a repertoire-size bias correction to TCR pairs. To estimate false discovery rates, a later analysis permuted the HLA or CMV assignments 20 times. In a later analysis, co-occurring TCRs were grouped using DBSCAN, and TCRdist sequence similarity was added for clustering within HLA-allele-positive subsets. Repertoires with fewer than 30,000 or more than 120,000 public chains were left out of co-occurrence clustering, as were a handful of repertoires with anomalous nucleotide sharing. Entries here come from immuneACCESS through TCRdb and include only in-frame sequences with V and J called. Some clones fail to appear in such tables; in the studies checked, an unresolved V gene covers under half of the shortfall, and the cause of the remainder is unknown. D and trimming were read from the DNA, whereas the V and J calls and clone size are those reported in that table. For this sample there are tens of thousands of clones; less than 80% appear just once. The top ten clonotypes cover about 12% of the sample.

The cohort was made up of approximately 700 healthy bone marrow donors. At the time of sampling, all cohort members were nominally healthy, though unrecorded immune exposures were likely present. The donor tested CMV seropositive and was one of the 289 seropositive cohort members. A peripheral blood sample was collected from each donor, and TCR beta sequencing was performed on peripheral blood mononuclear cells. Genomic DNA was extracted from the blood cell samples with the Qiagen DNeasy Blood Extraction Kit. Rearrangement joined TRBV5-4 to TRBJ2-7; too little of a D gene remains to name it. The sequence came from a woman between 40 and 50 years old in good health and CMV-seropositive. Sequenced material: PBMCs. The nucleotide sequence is TGTGCCAGCAGCGATCAGCGCGGTGACGAGCAGTACTTC. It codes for CASSDQRGDEQYF.